This T cell receptor beta chain was sequenced during a study of blood T cells in healthy people across ages. Background on the study: Template switching caught about one barcoded beta molecule for each two T cells.

Per germline, CDR1 SGHRS and CDR2 YFSETQ. The CDR3 sequence is 15 residues long. In regard to this clonotype: One end of the junction does not line up with germline, which may come from a read error.

Sample-barcoded 5' priming and a J-beta primer mix drove a second PCR of roughly 6 to 12 cycles. TCRdb passed the 5' RACE reads through MiXCR, listing each CDR3 protein once. The repertoire holds 1.5 million to 2 million distinct CDR3 sequences, about 49% seen once, with over 2% in the top ten. The gene calls are TRBV5-1 and TRBJ2-1; 7 bases align to TRBD1. This sequence originates from a woman between 40 and 50 years old in good health. The material sequenced was blood. Written as DNA, the CDR3 is TGCGCCAGCAGCTTAAGGACAGGACGCAACAATGAGCGGTTCTTC. This encodes CASSLRTGRNNERFF.